This TCR beta chain was identified in a study of shared clonotypes between healthy human individuals. Study in general: Each donor's CD4 naive and CD4 memory cells filled three plates apiece, CD8 naive two, and CD8 memory one.

Terminally differentiated effector memory CD45RA+ cells were left out of the naive CD8 fraction, which was CD45RO-negative and positively selected for CCR7. Study-wide points: Large depth notwithstanding, sorted-subset sequencing proved incomplete by rarefaction. Clonotype sharing among donors, it was expected, would be affected by sequencing depth. In general, naive subsets displayed greater estimated richness than memory subsets did.

About this clone itself: No antigen is known for it.

From germline, CDR1 is MDHEN and CDR2 SYDVKM. V shed 3 bases and J shed 2 bases, with 11 bases lying between them. The CDR3 contains 15 residues. The assay was immunoSEQ multiplex PCR, and TCRdb's table has in-frame clones only and misses some. This table holds about 2 million clones, about 95% found once. Material for sequencing was naive CD8+ T cells sorted from blood. This chain links TRBV28 with TRBJ1-5; D not resolved. The receptor was isolated from a man between 18 and 35 years old in good health. The CDR3 DNA reads TGTGCCAGCAGTTTTGGGGATATTGGCAATCAGCCCCAGCATTTT. Translating gives CASSFGDIGNQPQHF. The full variable domain, its missing parts supplied by reference TRBV28 and TRBJ1-5, is DVKVTQSSRYLVKRTGEKVFLECVQDMDHENMFWYRQDPGLGLRLIYFSYDVKMKEKGDIPEGYSVSREKKERFSLILESASTNQTSMYLCASSFGDIGNQPQHFGDGTRLSIL.